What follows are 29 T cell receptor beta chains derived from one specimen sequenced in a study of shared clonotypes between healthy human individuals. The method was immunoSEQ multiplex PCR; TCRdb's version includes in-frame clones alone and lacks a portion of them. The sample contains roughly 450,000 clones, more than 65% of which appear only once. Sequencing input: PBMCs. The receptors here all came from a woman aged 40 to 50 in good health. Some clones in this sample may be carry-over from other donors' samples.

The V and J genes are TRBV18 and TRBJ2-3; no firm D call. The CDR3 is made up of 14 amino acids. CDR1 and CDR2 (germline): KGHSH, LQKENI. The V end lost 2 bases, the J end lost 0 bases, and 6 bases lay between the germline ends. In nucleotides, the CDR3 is TGTGCCAGCTCACCAAGATATAGCACAGATACGCAGTATTTT. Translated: CASSPRYSTDTQYF.

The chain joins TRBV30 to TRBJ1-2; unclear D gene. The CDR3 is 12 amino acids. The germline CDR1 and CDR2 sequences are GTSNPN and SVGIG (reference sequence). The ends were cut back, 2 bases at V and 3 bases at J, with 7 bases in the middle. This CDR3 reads CAWSKAYYGYTF. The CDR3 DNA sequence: TGTGCCTGGAGTAAGGCGTACTATGGCTACACCTTC.

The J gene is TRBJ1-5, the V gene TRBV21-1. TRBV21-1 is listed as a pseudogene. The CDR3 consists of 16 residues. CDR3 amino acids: CASSRKVHWHHQPQHF. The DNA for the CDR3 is TGTGCCAGCAGTAGGAAAGTACATTGGCATCATCAGCCCCAGCATTTT.

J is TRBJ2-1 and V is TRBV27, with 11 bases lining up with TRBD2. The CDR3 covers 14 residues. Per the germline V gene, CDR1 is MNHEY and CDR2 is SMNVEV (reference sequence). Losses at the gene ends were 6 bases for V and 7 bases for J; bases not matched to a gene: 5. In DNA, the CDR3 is TGTGCCAGCAGACTAGCGGGAGATTTGAATGAGCAGTTCTTC. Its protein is CASRLAGDLNEQFF.

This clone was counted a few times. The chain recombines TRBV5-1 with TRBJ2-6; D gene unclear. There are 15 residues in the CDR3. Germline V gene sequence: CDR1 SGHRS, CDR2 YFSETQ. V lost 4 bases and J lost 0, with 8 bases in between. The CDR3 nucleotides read TGCGCCAGCAGCCAAGGTGGCTCTGGGGCCAACGTCCTGACTTTC. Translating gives CASSQGGSGANVLTF.

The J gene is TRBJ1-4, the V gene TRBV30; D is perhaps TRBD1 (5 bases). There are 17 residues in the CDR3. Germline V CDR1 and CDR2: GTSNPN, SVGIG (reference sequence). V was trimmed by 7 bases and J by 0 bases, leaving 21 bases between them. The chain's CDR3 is CASLPGPGRATNEKLFF. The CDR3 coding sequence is TGTGCCTCCCTACCGGGGCCGGGGAGAGCAACTAATGAAAAACTGTTTTTT. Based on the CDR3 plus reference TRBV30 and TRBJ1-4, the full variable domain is SQTIHQWPATLVQPVGSPLSLECTVEGTSNPNLYWYRQAAGRGLQLLFYSVGIGQISSEVPQNLSASRPQDRQFILSSKKLLLSDSGFYLCASLPGPGRATNEKLFFGSGTQLSVL.

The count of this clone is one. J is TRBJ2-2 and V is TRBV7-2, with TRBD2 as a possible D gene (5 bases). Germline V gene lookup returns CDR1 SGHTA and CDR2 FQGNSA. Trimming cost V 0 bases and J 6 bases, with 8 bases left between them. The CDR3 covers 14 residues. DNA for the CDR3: TGTGCCAGCAGCTTAGCGGGAGTCCCCGGGGAGCTGTTTTTT. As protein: CASSLAGVPGELFF.

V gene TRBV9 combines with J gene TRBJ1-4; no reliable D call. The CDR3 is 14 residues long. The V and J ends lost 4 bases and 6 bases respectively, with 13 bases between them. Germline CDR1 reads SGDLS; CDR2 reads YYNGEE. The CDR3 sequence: CASSPGGWDEKLFF. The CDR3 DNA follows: TGTGCCAGCAGCCCGGGCGGATGGGATGAAAAACTGTTTTTT.

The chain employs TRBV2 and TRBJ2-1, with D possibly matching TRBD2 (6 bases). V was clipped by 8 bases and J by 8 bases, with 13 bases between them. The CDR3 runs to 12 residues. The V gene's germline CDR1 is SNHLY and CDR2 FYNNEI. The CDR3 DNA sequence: TGTGCCAGCTGTAAAGGAGGGCATGAGCAGTTCTTC. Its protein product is CASCKGGHEQFF.

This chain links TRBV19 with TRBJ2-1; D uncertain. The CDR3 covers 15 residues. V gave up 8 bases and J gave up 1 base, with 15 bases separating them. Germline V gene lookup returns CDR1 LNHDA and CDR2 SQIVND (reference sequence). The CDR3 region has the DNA TGTGCCAGTTGTTGGTCCGACCGGTCCTACAATGAGCAGTTCTTC. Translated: CASCWSDRSYNEQFF.

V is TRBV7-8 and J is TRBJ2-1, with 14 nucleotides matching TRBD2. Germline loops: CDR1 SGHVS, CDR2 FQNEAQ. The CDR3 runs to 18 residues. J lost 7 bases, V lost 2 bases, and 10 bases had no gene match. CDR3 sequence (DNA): TGTGCCAGCAGCTTATTTATAGGGACTAGCGGGAGAATTAATGAGCAGTTCTTC. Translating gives CASSLFIGTSGRINEQFF.

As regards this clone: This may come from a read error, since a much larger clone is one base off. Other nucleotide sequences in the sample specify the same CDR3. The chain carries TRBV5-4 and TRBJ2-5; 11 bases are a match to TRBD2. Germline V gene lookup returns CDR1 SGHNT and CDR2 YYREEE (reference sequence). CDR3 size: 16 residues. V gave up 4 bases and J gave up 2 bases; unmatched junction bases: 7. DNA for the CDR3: TGTGCCAGCAGCCTGGTGGCTAGCGGGGGGCAAGAGACCCAGTACTTC. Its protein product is CASSLVASGGQETQYF.

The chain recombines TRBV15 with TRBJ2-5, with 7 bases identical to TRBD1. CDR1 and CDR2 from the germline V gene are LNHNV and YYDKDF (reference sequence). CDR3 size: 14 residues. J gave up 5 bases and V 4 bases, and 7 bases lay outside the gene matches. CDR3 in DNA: TGTGCCACCAGCACCTCATACAGGGGCGAGACCCAGTACTTC. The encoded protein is CATSTSYRGETQYF.

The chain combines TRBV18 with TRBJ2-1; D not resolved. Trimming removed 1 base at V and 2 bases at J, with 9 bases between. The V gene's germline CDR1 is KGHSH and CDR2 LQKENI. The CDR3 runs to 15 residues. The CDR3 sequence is CASSPQHGAYNEQFF. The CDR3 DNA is TGTGCCAGCTCACCACAGCATGGGGCCTACAATGAGCAGTTCTTC.

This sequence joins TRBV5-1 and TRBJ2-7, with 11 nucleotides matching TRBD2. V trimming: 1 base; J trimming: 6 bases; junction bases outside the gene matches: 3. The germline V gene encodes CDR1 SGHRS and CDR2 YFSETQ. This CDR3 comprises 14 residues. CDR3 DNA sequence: TGCGCCAGCAGCTTGCGTACTAGCGGGAGCGAGCAGTACTTC. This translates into CASSLRTSGSEQYF.

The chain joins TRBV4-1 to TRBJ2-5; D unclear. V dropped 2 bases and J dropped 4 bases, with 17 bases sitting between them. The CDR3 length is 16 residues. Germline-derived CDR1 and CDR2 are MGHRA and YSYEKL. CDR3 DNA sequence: TGCGCCAGCAGCCAAACCGGTATTGAGCTGGGAGAGACCCAGTACTTC. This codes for CASSQTGIELGETQYF.

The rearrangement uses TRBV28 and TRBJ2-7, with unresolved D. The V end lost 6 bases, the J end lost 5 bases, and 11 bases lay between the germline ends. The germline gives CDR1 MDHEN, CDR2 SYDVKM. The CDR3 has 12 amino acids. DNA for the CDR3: TGTGCCAGCAGCCCAAACTGGGACGAGCAGTACTTC. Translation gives CASSPNWDEQYF.

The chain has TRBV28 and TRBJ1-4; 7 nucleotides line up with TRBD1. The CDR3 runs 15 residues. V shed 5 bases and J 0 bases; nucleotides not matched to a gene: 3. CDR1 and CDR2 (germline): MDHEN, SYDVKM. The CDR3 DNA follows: TGTGCCAGCAGTGCTGGACAGGCAACTAATGAAAAACTGTTTTTT. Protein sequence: CASSAGQATNEKLFF.

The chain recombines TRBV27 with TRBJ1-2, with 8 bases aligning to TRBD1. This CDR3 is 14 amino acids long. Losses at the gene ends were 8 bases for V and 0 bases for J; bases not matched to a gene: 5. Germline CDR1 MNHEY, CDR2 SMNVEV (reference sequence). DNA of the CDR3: TGTGCCAGCCAGGGGGCAGGGGCTAACTATGGCTACACCTTC. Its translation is CASQGAGANYGYTF.

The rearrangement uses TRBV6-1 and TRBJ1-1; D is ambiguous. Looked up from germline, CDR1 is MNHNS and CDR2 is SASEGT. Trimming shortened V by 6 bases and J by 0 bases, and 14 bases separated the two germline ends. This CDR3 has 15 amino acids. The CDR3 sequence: CASSSSTRMNTEAFF. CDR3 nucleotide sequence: TGTGCCAGCAGCTCGTCTACCCGAATGAACACTGAAGCTTTCTTT.

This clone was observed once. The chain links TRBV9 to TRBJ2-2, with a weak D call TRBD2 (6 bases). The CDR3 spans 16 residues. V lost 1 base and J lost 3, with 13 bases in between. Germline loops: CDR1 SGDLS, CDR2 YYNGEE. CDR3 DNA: TGTGCCAGCAGCGTAAGCGGGCGCCTGGACACCGGGGAGCTGTTTTTT. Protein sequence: CASSVSGRLDTGELFF.

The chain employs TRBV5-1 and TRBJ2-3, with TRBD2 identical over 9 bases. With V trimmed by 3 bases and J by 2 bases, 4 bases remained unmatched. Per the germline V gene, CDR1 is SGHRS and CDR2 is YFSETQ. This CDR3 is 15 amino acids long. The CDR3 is CASSSGLAPTDTQYF. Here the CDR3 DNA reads TGCGCCAGCAGCTCGGGACTAGCTCCCACAGATACGCAGTATTTT.

The CDR3 sequence: CARGGSSPHEQFF. The CDR3 DNA reads TGTGCCAGGGGCGGGAGTTCTCCCCATGAGCAGTTCTTC. The rearrangement uses TRBV7-2 and TRBJ2-1; 7 nucleotides agree with TRBD2. Unmatched junction bases numbered 10, after V lost 9 bases and J lost 8 bases. Per germline, CDR1 SGHTA and CDR2 FQGNSA. CDR3 length: 13 amino acids.

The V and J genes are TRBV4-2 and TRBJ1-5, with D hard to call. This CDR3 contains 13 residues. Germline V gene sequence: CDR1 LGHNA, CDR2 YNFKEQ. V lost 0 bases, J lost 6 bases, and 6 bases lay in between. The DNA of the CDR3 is TGTGCCAGCAGCCAAGATTTAGGTCAGCCCCAGCATTTT. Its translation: CASSQDLGQPQHF.

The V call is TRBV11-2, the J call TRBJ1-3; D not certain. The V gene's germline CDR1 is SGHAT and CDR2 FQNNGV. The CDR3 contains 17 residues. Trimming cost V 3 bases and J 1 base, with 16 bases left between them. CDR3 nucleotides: TGTGCCAGCAGCTTCTCGCGAGGGCTTCGATCTGGAAACACCATATATTTT. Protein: CASSFSRGLRSGNTIYF.

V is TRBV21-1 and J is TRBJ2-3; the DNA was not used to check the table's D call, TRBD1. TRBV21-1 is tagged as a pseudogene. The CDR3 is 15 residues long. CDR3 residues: CASSKRDRGFDTQYF. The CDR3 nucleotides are TGTGCCAGCAGCAAACGGGACAGGGGATTTGATACGCAGTATTTT.

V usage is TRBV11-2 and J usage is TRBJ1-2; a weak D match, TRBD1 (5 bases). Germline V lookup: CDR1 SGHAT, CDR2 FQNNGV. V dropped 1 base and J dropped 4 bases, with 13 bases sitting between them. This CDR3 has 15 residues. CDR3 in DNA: TGTGCCAGCAGCTTAGTTGCAGGGAGTGGCTATGGCTACACCTTC. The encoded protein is CASSLVAGSGYGYTF.

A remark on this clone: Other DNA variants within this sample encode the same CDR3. The CDR3 DNA sequence: TGTGCCAGTGCCGGAGCGGGTTCGGATACGCAGTATTTT. Residues: CASAGAGSDTQYF. This chain joins TRBV7-3 and TRBJ2-3; perhaps TRBD2 as D (6 bases). Germline V lookup: CDR1 SGHTA, CDR2 FQGTGA. The V and J ends lost 9 bases and 6 bases respectively, with 16 bases between them. This CDR3 has 13 amino acids.

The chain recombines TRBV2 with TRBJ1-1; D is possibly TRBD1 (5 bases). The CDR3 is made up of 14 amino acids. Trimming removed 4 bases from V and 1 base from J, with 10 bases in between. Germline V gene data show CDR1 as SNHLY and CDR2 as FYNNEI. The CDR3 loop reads CASSVRTQNTEAFF. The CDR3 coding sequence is TGTGCCAGCAGTGTGAGGACACAGAACACTGAAGCTTTCTTT.